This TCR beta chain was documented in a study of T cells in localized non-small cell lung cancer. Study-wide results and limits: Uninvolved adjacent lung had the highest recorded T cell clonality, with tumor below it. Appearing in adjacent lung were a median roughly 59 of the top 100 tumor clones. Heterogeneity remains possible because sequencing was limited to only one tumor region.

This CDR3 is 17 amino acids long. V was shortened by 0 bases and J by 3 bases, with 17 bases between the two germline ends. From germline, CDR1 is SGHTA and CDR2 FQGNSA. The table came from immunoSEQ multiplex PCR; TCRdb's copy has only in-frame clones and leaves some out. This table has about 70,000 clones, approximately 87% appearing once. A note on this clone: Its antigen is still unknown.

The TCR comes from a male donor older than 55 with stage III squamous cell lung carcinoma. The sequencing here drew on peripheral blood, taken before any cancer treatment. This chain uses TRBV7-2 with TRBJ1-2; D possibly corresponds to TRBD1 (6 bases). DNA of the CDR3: TGTGCCAGCAGCTTAGCGGGGGCTCTGTCCTTGGACTATGGCTACACCTTC. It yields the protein CASSLAGALSLDYGYTF.